Following are 5 T cell receptor beta chains from one sample sequenced in a study of T cell responses to AZD1222 COVID-19 vaccine. The repertoire was sequenced with immunoSEQ multiplex PCR; TCRdb's copy has only in-frame clones and lacks some. The table lists about 160,000 clones, 85% to 95% of them singletons, with approximately 0.97% in the top ten. The source was peripheral blood, collected on day 0 of AZD1222 vaccination. The receptors were gathered from an adult in good health.

This clone was counted once. The V and J genes are TRBV19 and TRBJ1-5; D perhaps matches TRBD1 (6 bases). Germline loops: CDR1 LNHDA, CDR2 SQIVND (reference sequence). Trimming removed 1 base from V and 0 bases from J, with 16 bases in between. The CDR3 has 18 amino acids. In DNA, the CDR3 is TGTGCCAGTAGTATAGCTGGGGGCGGACTATATAGCAATCAGCCCCAGCATTTT. Amino acids: CASSIAGGGLYSNQPQHF.

The gene calls are TRBV4-2 and TRBJ1-2, with 8 bases identical to TRBD1. CDR3 length: 16 residues. Germline CDR1 is LGHNA and CDR2 is YNFKEQ. Germline trimming cut 0 bases from V and 6 bases from J; bases unmatched to any gene: 9. The CDR3 sequence is CASSQDRQGPRNGYTF. CDR3 nucleotides: TGTGCCAGCAGCCAAGACCGACAGGGGCCGCGTAATGGCTACACCTTC.

In nucleotides, the CDR3 is TGTGCCAGCAGCTTTGGACAGGGAGAGACCCAGTACTTC. It translates to CASSFGQGETQYF. This chain joins TRBV11-2 and TRBJ2-5; 8 nucleotides align to TRBD1. Germline CDR1 and CDR2: SGHAT and FQNNGV. The CDR3 length is 13 residues. V shed 3 bases and J 4 bases; nucleotides not matched to a gene: 1. The full variable domain, with the rest looked up from reference TRBV11-2 and TRBJ2-5, is EAGVAQSPRYKIIEKRQSVAFWCNPISGHATLYWYQQILGQGPKLLIQFQNNGVVDDSQLPKDRFSAERLKGVDSTLKIQPAKLEDSAVYLCASSFGQGETQYFGPGTRLLVL.

The table lists this clone with a few counts. The chain recombines TRBV27 with TRBJ1-4; D gene ambiguous. Germline V lookup: CDR1 MNHEY, CDR2 SMNVEV (reference sequence). The CDR3 sequence is 13 residues long. With 8 bases removed from V and 7 bases from J, the gap between germline ends came to 14 bases. The DNA of the CDR3 is TGTGCCAGCCGTACGACTTTGGCTGAAAAACTGTTTTTT. Residues: CASRTTLAEKLFF.

The chain combines TRBV6-5 with TRBJ1-2; no clear D. Germline lookup yields CDR1 MNHEY and CDR2 SVGAGI. The CDR3 runs 14 residues. V gave up 6 bases and J gave up 3 bases, with 14 bases separating them. The CDR3 reads CASRLRAIHYGYTF. The CDR3 DNA sequence: TGTGCCAGCAGGTTGAGAGCGATTCACTATGGCTACACCTTC.